In its sample, the clone carrying this T cell receptor (beta chain) was seen many times. All donors were healthy Caucasians. This sample is drawn from a study of identical twins. TCRdb itself ran the 5' RACE reads through MiXCR, one entry per CDR3 protein. This sample has about 290,000 distinct CDR3 sequences; around 9.7% occur once, and the top ten carry roughly 7%. The same sample was also studied in work on yellow fever vaccine responses in identical twins.

The specimen was CD8+ T cells sorted from blood. The TCR sequence derives from a woman in her late teens or twenties in good health.

In DNA form, the CDR3 reads TGTGCCAGCGACGGCTGGGCGGGTATAAGCACAGATACGCAGTATTTT. It codes for CASDGWAGISTDTQYF. The V call is TRBV7-9, the J call TRBJ2-3; D is perhaps TRBD2 (5 bases). Trimming took 8 bases from V and 0 from J, leaving 18 bases between them. The CDR3 sequence is 16 residues long. Germline lookup yields CDR1 SEHNR and CDR2 FQNEAQ (reference sequence).